A single sample gave rise to the 3 T cell receptor beta chains below, sequenced in a study of T cells in Graves' hyperthyroidism and ophthalmopathy. The CDR3 regions of TCR beta were amplified from RNA transcripts. TCR CDR3 regions were first amplified by RT-PCR with HTBI primers. TCRdb ran MiXCR on the multiplex PCR reads and lists one entry per CDR3 protein. The data show around 350,000 distinct CDR3 sequences, 15% to 18% seen once. Material: blood. Receptors originate from a woman under 30 with Graves' hyperthyroidism that later progressed to Graves' ophthalmopathy.

This clonotype was recorded at least ten times. The gene calls are TRBV3-1 and TRBJ2-3; D might be TRBD2 (5 bases). With 8 bases removed from V and 1 base from J, the gap between germline ends came to 10 bases. The CDR3 runs to 13 residues. The germline CDR1 and CDR2 sequences are LGHDT and YNNKEL (reference sequence). CDR3 in amino acids: CASGGPRTDTQYF. The DNA of the CDR3 is TGTGCCAGCGGCGGGCCCCGCACAGATACGCAGTATTTT.

The table lists this clonotype with many counts. This chain uses TRBV6-2 or TRBV6-3 with TRBJ2-7; 11 positions match TRBD2. The CDR3 covers 16 residues. V lost 5 bases to trimming and J lost 2 bases; unmatched junction nucleotides: 8. Germline loops: CDR1 MNHEY, CDR2 SVGEGT. The CDR3 reads CASSKLGTSGPYEQYF. The CDR3 nucleotides are TGTGCCAGCAGTAAGTTAGGGACTAGCGGACCCTACGAGCAGTACTTC.

This clonotype was counted ten times or more. The rearrangement links TRBV12-3 or TRBV12-4 to TRBJ1-5; no clear D gene. Trimming left V 5 bases short and J 0 bases short, with 14 bases between. There are 16 residues in the CDR3. CDR3 bases: TGTGCCAGCAGTGCCACAACACGAAATAGCAATCAGCCCCAGCATTTT. Translating gives CASSATTRNSNQPQHF.